These 14 T cell receptor beta chains were sequenced from one sample in a study of blood T cell repertoires in COVID-19. Measured with immunoSEQ multiplex PCR; TCRdb has only the in-frame clones, and not every one. Of about 190,000 clones in the sample, about 88% are singletons; the top ten hold approximately 4.5%. The sample consisted of peripheral blood. The receptors originated from a human donor in a cohort sampled during active COVID-19.

This clone was counted between two and nine times. This rearrangement joins TRBV4-2 to TRBJ2-7, with TRBD2 identical over 10 bases. In germline, CDR1 is LGHNA, CDR2 YNFKEQ. There are 14 residues in the CDR3. V gave up 5 bases and J gave up 0 bases; unmatched junction bases: 1. The CDR3 DNA follows: TGTGCCAGCAGCGGGACTAGCGTCTCCTACGAGCAGTACTTC. As protein: CASSGTSVSYEQYF.

This clone came up once. The genes are TRBV4-3 and TRBJ2-5; D possibly corresponds to TRBD2 (6 bases). Looked up from germline, CDR1 is LGHNA and CDR2 is YSLEER. This CDR3 has 15 residues. V was clipped by 1 base and J by 4 bases, with 13 bases between them. The CDR3 DNA sequence: TGCGCCAGCAGCCAAGCCTTAACTAGCCCAGAGACCCAGTACTTC. Protein product: CASSQALTSPETQYF.

This chain links TRBV7-2 with TRBJ2-7, with 16 bases aligning to TRBD2. V trimming: 5 bases; J trimming: 5 bases; junction bases outside the gene matches: 6. The CDR3 is 16 residues long. Germline CDR1 SGHTA, CDR2 FQGNSA. CDR3 bases: TGTGCCAGCAGCGCGGGACTAGCGGGAGGGCTGCACGAGCAGTACTTC. Amino acid sequence: CASSAGLAGGLHEQYF.

The rearrangement joins TRBV4-1 to TRBJ2-2, with D unclear. V was shortened by 3 bases and J by 4 bases, with 12 bases between the two germline ends. The CDR3 is 15 amino acids. Germline-derived CDR1 and CDR2 are MGHRA and YSYEKL. This chain's CDR3 is CASSQGSSFTGELFF. The CDR3 coding sequence is TGCGCCAGCAGCCAGGGTAGTAGCTTCACCGGGGAGCTGTTTTTT.

Only a few counts were recorded for this clone. This chain links TRBV7-2 with TRBJ1-3; TRBD1 might be the D (6 bases). CDR3 length: 15 residues. Germline V gives CDR1 SGHTA, CDR2 FQGNSA. V was cut by 5 bases and J by 8 bases, with 19 bases left in between. The CDR3 reads CASSPAPQGSHTIYF. CDR3 coding DNA: TGTGCCAGCAGCCCAGCCCCACAGGGCTCTCACACCATATATTTT.

The chain combines TRBV4-3 with TRBJ1-2, with 7 bases lining up with TRBD1. After removal of 0 bases from V and 1 base from J, the junction contained 5 bases not matched to a gene. The CDR3 is 16 amino acids. Looked up from germline, CDR1 is LGHNA and CDR2 is YSLEER. The CDR3 DNA reads as TGCGCCAGCAGCCAAGAGGCCCGGGACAGTAACTATGGCTACACCTTC. Translated, it gives CASSQEARDSNYGYTF.

The chain is built from TRBV21-1 and TRBJ2-7; the listed D gene, TRBD2, was not tested against the DNA. TRBV21-1 is termed a pseudogene. The CDR3 contains 17 residues. DNA for the CDR3: TGTGCCAGCAGCACGGAATCATCGACTAGTCGACGGGACGAGCAGTACTTC. Translating it yields CASSTESSTSRRDEQYF.

The chain joins TRBV19 to TRBJ1-5; 10 positions match TRBD1. This CDR3 spans 14 amino acids. With 8 bases clipped from V and 7 bases from J, the junction kept 8 bases outside the gene matches. Looked up from germline, CDR1 is LNHDA and CDR2 is SQIVND (reference sequence). CDR3 amino acids: CASGTGTGEQPQHF. CDR3 in DNA: TGTGCCAGTGGAACCGGGACAGGGGAACAGCCCCAGCATTTT.

This clone has only one observation. V usage is TRBV29-1 and J usage is TRBJ2-7, with D possibly TRBD1 on 6 matching bases. Germline V gene lookup returns CDR1 SQVTM and CDR2 ANQGSEA. The V gene lost 4 bases and the J gene lost 3 bases, with 13 bases spanning the gap. This CDR3 is 13 amino acids long. CDR3 loop: CSVGSGEIYEQYF. Here the CDR3 DNA reads TGCAGCGTTGGGTCAGGGGAGATCTACGAGCAGTACTTC.

The gene calls are TRBV5-1 and TRBJ1-2; D is unresolved. Germline CDR1 and CDR2: SGHRS and YFSETQ. This CDR3 has 12 residues. V gave up 0 bases and J gave up 7 bases, with 7 bases separating them. The CDR3 spells CASSLANSGYTF. The DNA of the CDR3 is TGCGCCAGCAGCTTGGCCAATAGTGGCTACACCTTC.

A few counts support this clone. Other DNA sequences in this sample translate to the same CDR3. V and J are TRBV6-5 and TRBJ2-5, with D tentatively TRBD2 (6 bases). The CDR3 is 14 amino acids. Germline V gene data show CDR1 as MNHEY and CDR2 as SVGAGI. V gave up 6 bases and J gave up 5 bases, with 16 bases separating them. The CDR3 nucleotides read TGTGCCAGCAGACTCAGGGACTGGGGGGAGACCCAGTACTTC. Its translation: CASRLRDWGETQYF.

J is TRBJ2-5 and V is TRBV30; D gene uncertain. CDR3 length: 12 amino acids. Germline CDR1 is GTSNPN and CDR2 is SVGIG (reference sequence). With 4 bases removed from V and 4 bases from J, the gap between germline ends came to 10 bases. The chain's CDR3 is CAWTPGVETQYF. The CDR3 bases are TGTGCCTGGACTCCCGGAGTAGAGACCCAGTACTTC.

This CDR3 reads CASRTTGESPYEQYF. For the CDR3, the DNA is TGTGCCAGCAGAACCACAGGGGAAAGCCCCTACGAGCAGTACTTC. The chain recombines TRBV6-5 with TRBJ2-7, with 7 bases fitting TRBD1. V shed 6 bases and J 2 bases; nucleotides not matched to a gene: 10. Per germline, CDR1 MNHEY and CDR2 SVGAGI. This CDR3 spans 15 amino acids.

The chain uses TRBV15 and TRBJ2-1; 13 bases map to TRBD2. V lost 0 bases, J lost 5 bases, and 4 bases stayed unmatched. Germline loops: CDR1 LNHNV, CDR2 YYDKDF (reference sequence). The CDR3 is made up of 17 amino acids. CDR3: CATSREWGTSGNNEQFF. CDR3 coding DNA: TGTGCCACCAGCAGAGAATGGGGGACTAGCGGGAACAATGAGCAGTTCTTC.